This TCR beta chain was identified in a study of STAT3 mutations in large granular lymphocyte leukemia. Study observations and caveats: Every T-LGLL patient had at least one immunodominant TCRbeta clonotype. All newly emerging clones after therapy were STAT3 wild type. Some patients had dominant TCR clones larger than their STAT3 mutant burden. Samples missed the first appearance of the clone.

This CDR3 has 16 residues. Germline CDR1 is ENHRY and CDR2 is SYGVKD. Between the trimmed V and J ends, which lost 3 bases and 0 bases, there was a span of 11 bases. TCRbeta libraries averaged roughly 40,000 productive templates per sample. Sequencing used immunoSEQ multiplex PCR; TCRdb keeps in-frame clones, though not all of them. The data contain over 8,000 clones, about 89% of them seen just once; the ten biggest clones take up about 81%. Regarding this clone: Its antigen is not identified.

The sequence derives from a man aged 80 or over with T-cell large granular lymphocyte leukemia. Some clones in this sample may be carry-over from other donors' samples. Sequenced: peripheral blood mononuclear cells. This chain joins TRBV10-3 and TRBJ1-4; D might be TRBD1 (5 bases). The CDR3 DNA follows: TGTGCCATCAGTGACGGGGGATTAACAACTAATGAAAAACTGTTTTTT. Its translation: CAISDGGLTTNEKLFF.